Shown below are 10 T cell receptor beta chains from a single sample sequenced in a study of T cells in Graves' hyperthyroidism and ophthalmopathy. RNA transcripts were the template for amplifying TCR beta CDR3 regions. During a first-round RT-PCR of the TCR CDR3, the HTBI primer set was used. TCRdb re-analysed the multiplex PCR reads in MiXCR, keeping a single row per CDR3 protein. The table includes some 510,000 distinct CDR3 sequences, 20% to 25% detected once. The sample consisted of blood. The receptors stem from a man between 18 and 35 years old with Graves' hyperthyroidism.

This clonotype appeared a few times. With a much larger clone just one base away, this may be a read error. The CDR3 carries no conserved terminal phenylalanine or tryptophan, so it likely arises from a read error. The chain couples TRBV12-3 or TRBV12-4 to TRBJ1-5; TRBD1 agrees at 12 bases. CDR3 size: 16 residues. With 1 base clipped from V and 6 bases from J, the junction kept 4 bases outside the gene matches. DNA of the CDR3: TGTGCCAGCAGTTTAGTTGGGACAGGGGGCTCTCAGCCCCAGCATGTT. As protein: CASSLVGTGGSQPQHV.

The table lists this clonotype with many counts. The chain joins TRBV6-1 to TRBJ2-5; no firm D call. This CDR3 has 9 residues. From germline, CDR1 is MNHNS and CDR2 SASEGT. CDR3 sequence: CASQETQYF. The DNA for the CDR3 is TGTGCATCTCAAGAGACCCAGTACTTC.

This clonotype was found many times. The chain links TRBV20-1 to TRBJ1-1; D is possibly TRBD1 (5 bases). V gave up 3 bases and J gave up 0 bases, with 17 bases separating them. There are 16 residues in the CDR3. The germline V gene encodes CDR1 DFQATT and CDR2 SNEGSKA (reference sequence). As DNA, the CDR3 is TGCAGTGCTAGGTGGTCAACAGGAGCCCTGAACACTGAAGCTTTCTTT. The encoded protein is CSARWSTGALNTEAFF.

This clonotype was recorded at least ten times. The chain recombines TRBV6-1 with TRBJ2-7, with TRBD2 matching 8 bases. Germline assignment: CDR1 MNHNS and CDR2 SASEGT. V shed 2 bases, J shed 7 bases, and the junction held 10 bases outside the gene matches. This CDR3 contains 15 residues. In DNA form, the CDR3 reads TGTGCCAGCAGTGAATGGGGACTAGAATCAGGGGAGCAGTACTTC. Translation gives CASSEWGLESGEQYF.

The CDR3 loop is CASSIPGRRSSNTEAFF. Written as DNA, the CDR3 is TGTGCCAGTAGTATTCCGGGACGTAGAAGTTCGAACACTGAAGCTTTCTTT. The chain carries TRBV19 and TRBJ1-1, with TRBD1 as a possible D gene (5 bases). The CDR3 is 17 residues long. The germline V gene encodes CDR1 LNHDA and CDR2 SQIVND (reference sequence). Deletions cut 3 bases from V and 1 base from J, with 18 bases between.

The chain uses TRBV10-1 and TRBJ1-1; D remains unclear. CDR1 and CDR2 (germline): WNHNN, SYGVQD (reference sequence). CDR3 length equals 16 residues. V shed 4 bases and J shed 2 bases, with 17 bases lying between them. In DNA, the CDR3 is TGCGCCAGCAGTGTTGGCAGATCAACTTCCAACACTGAAGCTTTCTTT. The encoded protein is CASSVGRSTSNTEAFF.

This clonotype was observed at least ten times. The genes are TRBV19 and TRBJ2-5; 10 bases are shared with TRBD2. Trimming removed 1 base from V and 2 bases from J; junction bases left unmatched: 10. This CDR3 comprises 18 residues. Germline CDR1 LNHDA, CDR2 SQIVND (reference sequence). CDR3 sequence: CASSIGGLAKIEQETQYF. The CDR3 region has the DNA TGTGCCAGTAGTATAGGGGGACTAGCGAAGATCGAGCAAGAGACCCAGTACTTC.

The chain is built from TRBV6-1 and TRBJ1-3; D unclear. The CDR3 loop spans 13 amino acids. The germline V gene encodes CDR1 MNHNS and CDR2 SASEGT. V was cut by 8 bases and J by 1 base, with 9 bases left in between. CDR3 coding DNA: TGTGCCAGCCGCCGATCTTCTGGAAACACCATATATTTT. Amino acid sequence: CASRRSSGNTIYF.

This clonotype was counted only a few times. V gene TRBV6-1 combines with J gene TRBJ1-2; D is uncertain. The CDR3 length is 12 residues. CDR1 is MNHNS, CDR2 SASEGT, per germline. Trimming stripped 8 bases from V and 6 bases from J, with 13 bases between. CDR3 nucleotides: TGTGCCAGCGGCAGGCGAGAGGATGGCTACACCTTC. Translating gives CASGRREDGYTF.

This clonotype came up many times. This chain joins TRBV28 and TRBJ1-5; D not resolved. This CDR3 comprises 14 residues. Deletions cut 2 bases from V and 3 bases from J, with 8 bases between. The germline CDR1 and CDR2 sequences are MDHEN and SYDVKM. The CDR3 DNA reads TGTGCCAGCAGTTTACTACGGAACAATCAGCCCCAGCATTTT. The encoded protein is CASSLLRNNQPQHF.